The clone carrying this T cell receptor beta chain was picked up many times. Its cognate antigen is unknown. Libraries for TCR beta were made by quantitative 5'-RACE with molecular barcodes. One entry per CDR3 protein, called by TCRdb with MiXCR from the 5' RACE reads. The table records 250,000 or so distinct CDR3 sequences, 18% of them present only once. Trimming left V 0 bases short and J 5 bases short, with 8 bases between. Looked up from germline, CDR1 is MNHEY and CDR2 is SVGEGT. The CDR3 consists of 13 residues. This entry belongs to a study of CD8 T cells in ankylosing spondylitis. Study outcomes and limitations: Reported data indicate significant enrichment of disease-linked clones within matched ankylosing spondylitis synovial fluid. The disease-linked clones had a CD8+ phenotype and low blood frequencies.

V gene TRBV6-2 or TRBV6-3 combines with J gene TRBJ2-7, with D perhaps matching TRBD1 or TRBD2 (5 bases each). This TCR was recovered from a male donor with ankylosing spondylitis or in good health (not recorded which). Sequencing input: blood, either unsorted or a sorted T cell fraction (not recorded which). The CDR3 loop is CASSYSRENEQYF. The DNA of the CDR3 is TGTGCCAGCAGTTACTCCAGGGAGAACGAGCAGTACTTC.